This T cell receptor beta chain derives from a study of shared clonotypes between healthy human individuals. The wider study: The study used three CD4 naive, three CD4 memory, two CD8 naive and one CD8 memory plate per donor.

Sequenced by immunoSEQ multiplex PCR; TCRdb stores in-frame clones only, minus some. The table shows around 1,000,000 clones, with around three quarters occurring only once. CD45RA-negative memory and CD45RA+ naive subsets were split from the CD4+ cells. V dropped 5 bases and J dropped 4; count of bases not matched to a gene: 9. Germline CDR1 reads SEHNR; CDR2 reads FQNEAQ (reference sequence). The CDR3 extends over 16 amino acids. With respect to this clone: Its antigen is undetermined.

The study, taken as a whole, reports: Clonotypes shared by all four donors outscored non-shared clonotypes in generation probability.

The receptor was derived from a man between 18 and 29 years old in good health. Some clones in this sample may be carry-over from other donors' samples. The chain carries TRBV7-9 and TRBJ2-5, with 11 bases that match TRBD1. The sample was memory CD4+ T cells from PBMCs. Sample subset: CD45RA-negative fraction. DNA of the CDR3: TGTGCCAGCAGCCGTCACCGGGACAGGGGGGTAGAGACCCAGTACTTC. Amino acids: CASSRHRDRGVETQYF.